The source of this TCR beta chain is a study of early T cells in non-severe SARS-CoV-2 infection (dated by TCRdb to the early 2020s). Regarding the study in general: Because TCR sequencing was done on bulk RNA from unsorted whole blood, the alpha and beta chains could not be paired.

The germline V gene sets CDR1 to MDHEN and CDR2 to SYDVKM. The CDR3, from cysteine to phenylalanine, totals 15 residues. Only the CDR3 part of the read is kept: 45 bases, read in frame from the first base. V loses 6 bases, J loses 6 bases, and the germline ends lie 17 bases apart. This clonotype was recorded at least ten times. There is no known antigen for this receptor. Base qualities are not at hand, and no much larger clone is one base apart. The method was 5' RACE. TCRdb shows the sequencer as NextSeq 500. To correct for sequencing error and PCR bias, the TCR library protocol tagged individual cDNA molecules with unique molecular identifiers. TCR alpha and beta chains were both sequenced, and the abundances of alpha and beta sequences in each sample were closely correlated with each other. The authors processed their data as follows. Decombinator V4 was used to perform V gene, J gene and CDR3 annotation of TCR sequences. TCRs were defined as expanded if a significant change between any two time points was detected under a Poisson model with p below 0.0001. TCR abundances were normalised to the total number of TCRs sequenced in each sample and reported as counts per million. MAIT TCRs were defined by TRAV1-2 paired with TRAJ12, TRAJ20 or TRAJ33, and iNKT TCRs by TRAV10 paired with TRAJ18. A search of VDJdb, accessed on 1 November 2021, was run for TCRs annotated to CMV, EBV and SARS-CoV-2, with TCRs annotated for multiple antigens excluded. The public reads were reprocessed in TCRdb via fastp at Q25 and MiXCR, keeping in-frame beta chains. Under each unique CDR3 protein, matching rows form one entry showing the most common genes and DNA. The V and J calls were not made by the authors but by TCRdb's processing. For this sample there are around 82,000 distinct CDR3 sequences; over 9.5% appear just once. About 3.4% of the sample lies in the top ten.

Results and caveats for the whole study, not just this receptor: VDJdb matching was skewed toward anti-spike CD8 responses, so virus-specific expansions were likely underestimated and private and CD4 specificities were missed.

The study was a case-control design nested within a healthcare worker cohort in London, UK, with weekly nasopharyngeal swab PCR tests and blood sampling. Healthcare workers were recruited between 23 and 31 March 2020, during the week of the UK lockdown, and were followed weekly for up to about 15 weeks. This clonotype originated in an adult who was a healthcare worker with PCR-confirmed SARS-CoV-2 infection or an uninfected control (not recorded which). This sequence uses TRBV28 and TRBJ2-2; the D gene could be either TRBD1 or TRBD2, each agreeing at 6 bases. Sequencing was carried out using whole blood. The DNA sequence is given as TGTGCCAGCAGGCCCTCGGAGGGGGGAGCCGGGGAGCTGTTTTTT. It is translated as CASRPSEGGAGELFF. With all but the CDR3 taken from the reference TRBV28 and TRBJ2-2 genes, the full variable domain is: DVKVTQSSRYLVKRTGEKVFLECVQDMDHENMFWYRQDPGLGLRLIYFSYDVKMKEKGDIPEGYSVSREKKERFSLILESASTNQTSMYLCASRPSEGGAGELFFGEGSRLTVL.